A selection of T cell receptor beta chains follows, all from one sample in a study of STAT3 mutations in large granular lymphocyte leukemia. This table comes from immunoSEQ multiplex PCR, and its TCRdb copy is limited to in-frame clones, with some not included. The sample comprises 35,000 to 50,000 clones, about 81% of which are singletons, and less than 0.55% rests with the top ten. Sequencing input: PBMCs. Every receptor here comes from a human donor with T large granular lymphocyte leukemia. Some clones in this sample may be carry-over from other donors' samples. Each CDR3 is given with its conserved first and last residue. Each record gives: V gene, J gene, CDR3 protein.

>TRBV9|TRBJ2-2
CASSVGSGSIAGELFF
>TRBV6-5|TRBJ2-2
CASSYSPGSETGELFF
>TRBV9|TRBJ1-3
CASSEQGSGAGNTIYF
>TRBV10-1|TRBJ1-1
CASRGDTEAFF
>TRBV4-2|TRBJ1-4
CASSQDAGGSFNGKLFF
>TRBV7-9|TRBJ2-1
CASRTGPLGYNEQFF
>TRBV4-3|TRBJ1-1
CASSQVRQGNTEAFF
>TRBV5-1|TRBJ2-6
CASSPWSGTPNFPGANVLTF
>TRBV4-1|TRBJ2-3
CASSREFGALYLSGERTDTQYF
>TRBV5-1|TRBJ2-3
CASSLTFSGGAPDTQYF
>TRBV4-3|TRBJ1-5
CASSRSVGTGSQPQHF
>TRBV5-1|TRBJ1-4
CASSLRPDNEKLFF
>TRBV14|TRBJ1-2
CASSQDLRGIYGYTF
>TRBV27|TRBJ2-7
CASSTYQGVASGEQYF
>TRBV7-8|TRBJ1-2
CASRPGRTGYGYTF
>TRBV5-4|TRBJ2-1
CASLQGPSYNEQFF
>TRBV5-8|TRBJ1-6
CASSLAVNSPLHF
>TRBV19|TRBJ1-6
CASTEGDRASPLHF
>TRBV5-6|TRBJ1-2
CASSWPGPQEHYGYTF
>TRBV27|TRBJ1-4
CASSLSRWGVQNGEKLFF
>TRBV7-9|TRBJ2-2
CAIQGTGELFF
>TRBV7-8|TRBJ1-4
CASSLRQRATNEKLFF
>TRBV30|TRBJ2-1
CAWSSLPGVYNEQFF
>TRBV2|TRBJ1-1
CASLITGGFTEAFF
>TRBV7-9|TRBJ2-2
CASSLLPTSGRGELFF
>TRBV11-2|TRBJ1-2
CASSLDRQGYGYTF
>TRBV28|TRBJ1-5
CASSTIGQPQHF
>TRBV27|TRBJ1-6
CASREGQGARSPLHF
>TRBV5-6|TRBJ1-1
CASSLVGRIRAGTEAFF
>TRBV25-1|TRBJ1-2
CASSGTGGNYGYTF
>TRBV28|TRBJ2-5
CASSSTGTYQETQYF
>TRBV5-4|TRBJ1-1
CASSLGSGANTEAFF
>TRBV5-4|TRBJ2-4
CASSLVLGARAKNIQYF
>TRBV10-2|TRBJ1-4
CASRPGQGAWGNEKLFF
>TRBV7-9|TRBJ2-3
CASSSRGTVTDTQYF
>TRBV6-5|TRBJ1-4
CASSYEGNEKLFF
>TRBV2|TRBJ2-5
CASSSGRVGQETQYF
>TRBV11-2|TRBJ1-3
CASSWTGDRDTIYF
>TRBV19|TRBJ1-1
CASAIRGSTEAFF
>TRBV6-5|TRBJ1-1
CASSPPGTAGTEAFF
>TRBV28|TRBJ2-2
CASRSGELFF
>TRBV5-1|TRBJ2-1
CASRGQGARNEQFF
>TRBV9|TRBJ1-1
CASSHTGGMNTEAFF
>TRBV5-5|TRBJ1-4
CASSLGGGEKLFF
>TRBV7-9|TRBJ2-2
CASSLVWGTPNTGELFF
>TRBV4-1|TRBJ1-5
CASSQGGNQPQHF
>TRBV5-6|TRBJ2-7
CASSRPEGGFHEQYF
>TRBV21-1|TRBJ1-5
CASSLHQPQHF
>TRBV5-1|TRBJ2-5
CASSRGQGMRETQYF
>TRBV29-1|TRBJ2-2
CSALLPTGHATGELFF
>TRBV5-1|TRBJ1-1
CASRVGNTEAFF
>TRBV13|TRBJ2-2
CASSLITGGNTGELFF
>TRBV19|TRBJ1-5
CASSMLNNQPQHF
>TRBV6-6|TRBJ1-2
CASASGTGAPKDTF
>TRBV5-1|TRBJ2-1
CASSLRTGFSYNEQFF
>TRBV7-9|TRBJ1-1
CASSWTGTPNTEAFF
>TRBV5-1|TRBJ2-1
CASSLATDEQFF
>TRBV6-1|TRBJ1-3
CASSEVKRNTIYF